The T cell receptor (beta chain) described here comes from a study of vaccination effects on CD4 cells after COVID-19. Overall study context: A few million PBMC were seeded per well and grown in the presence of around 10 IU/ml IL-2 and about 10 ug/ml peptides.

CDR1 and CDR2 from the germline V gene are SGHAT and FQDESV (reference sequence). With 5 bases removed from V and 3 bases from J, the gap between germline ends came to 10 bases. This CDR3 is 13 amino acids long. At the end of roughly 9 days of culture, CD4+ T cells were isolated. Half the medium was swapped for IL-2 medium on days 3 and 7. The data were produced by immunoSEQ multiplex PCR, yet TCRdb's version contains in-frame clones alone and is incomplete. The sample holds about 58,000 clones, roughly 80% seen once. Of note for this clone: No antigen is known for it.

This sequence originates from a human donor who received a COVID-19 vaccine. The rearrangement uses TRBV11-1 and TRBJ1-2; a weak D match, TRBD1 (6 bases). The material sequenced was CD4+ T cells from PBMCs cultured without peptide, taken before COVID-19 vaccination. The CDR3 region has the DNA TGTGCCAGCAGCACTTACAGGGACTATGGCTACACCTTC. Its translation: CASSTYRDYGYTF.